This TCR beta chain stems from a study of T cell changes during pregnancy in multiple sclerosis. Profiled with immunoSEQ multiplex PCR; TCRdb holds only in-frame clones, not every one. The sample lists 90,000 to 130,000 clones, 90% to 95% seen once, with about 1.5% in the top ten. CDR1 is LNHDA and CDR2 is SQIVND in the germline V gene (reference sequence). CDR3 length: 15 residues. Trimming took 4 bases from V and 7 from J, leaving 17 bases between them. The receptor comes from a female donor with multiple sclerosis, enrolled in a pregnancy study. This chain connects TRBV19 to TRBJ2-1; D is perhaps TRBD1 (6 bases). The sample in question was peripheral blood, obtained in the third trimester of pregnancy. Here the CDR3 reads CASSKDRWGTNEQFF. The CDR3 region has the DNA TGTGCCAGTAGTAAGGACAGATGGGGTACAAATGAGCAGTTCTTC.